This TCR beta chain was identified in a study of memory CD4+ T cells and cytomegalovirus serostatus. J gave up 10 bases and V 7 bases, and 14 bases lay outside the gene matches. Germline CDR1 is SGHTA and CDR2 is FQGNSA. This CDR3 region has 14 residues. Under the authors' procedure: After removing out-of-frame reads, 2 million to 2.5 million distinct TCRbeta sequences remained. Produced via immunoSEQ multiplex PCR; TCRdb's table is partial and in-frame only. V and J calls and clone size are given by that table; D and trimming were obtained from the DNA. The repertoire holds 25,000 to 30,000 clones, with around three quarters as singletons. Single viable CD3+CD4+CD8-CD45RO+ cells were sorted as the memory CD4+ T cells.

This TCR was recovered from an adult in good health and CMV-seronegative. The gene calls are TRBV7-2 and TRBJ1-1; 8 bases line up with TRBD1. Material for sequencing was memory CD4+ T cells from blood. The CDR3 reads CASTKQGDYKVAFF. DNA for the CDR3: TGTGCCAGCACCAAACAGGGGGATTACAAGGTAGCTTTCTTT.